The clone carrying this TCR beta chain was seen many times. This sample is drawn from a study of T-cell reconstitution after alpha-beta-depleted transplantation in children. Trimming at V came to 2 bases and at J to 5 bases, leaving 5 bases not matched to a gene. CDR3 length: 14 amino acids. Germline V gene sequence: CDR1 SGHRS, CDR2 YFSETQ. Molecular barcoding with unique molecular identifiers was used for the TCRbeta library. Via MiXCR, TCRdb re-called the PCR reads, giving one row per CDR3 protein. The sample records 500,000 or so distinct CDR3 sequences, 11% being singletons. The sample in question was PBMCs, mostly from graft donor cells, obtained 180 days after TCRalphabeta/CD19-depleted stem cell transplant. The source is a female patient aged 2 to 10 who had a stem cell transplant for aplastic anemia, so the T cells may come from the graft donor. This chain joins TRBV5-1 and TRBJ2-5; 8 nucleotides align to TRBD2. CDR3 sequence reads: CASSFGGAEETQYF. CDR3 nucleotides: TGCGCCAGCAGCTTCGGGGGGGCGGAGGAGACCCAGTACTTC.